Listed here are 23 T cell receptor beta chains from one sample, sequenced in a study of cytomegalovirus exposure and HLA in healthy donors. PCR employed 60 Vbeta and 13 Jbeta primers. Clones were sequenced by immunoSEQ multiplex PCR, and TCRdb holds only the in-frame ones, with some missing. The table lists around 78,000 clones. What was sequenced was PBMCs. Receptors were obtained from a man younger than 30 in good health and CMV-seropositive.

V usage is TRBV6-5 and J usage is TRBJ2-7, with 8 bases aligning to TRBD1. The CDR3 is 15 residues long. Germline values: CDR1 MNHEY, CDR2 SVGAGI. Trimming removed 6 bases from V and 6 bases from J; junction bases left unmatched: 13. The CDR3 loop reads CASSSPRTGTFEQYF. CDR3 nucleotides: TGTGCCAGCAGCTCGCCCAGGACAGGGACCTTCGAGCAGTACTTC.

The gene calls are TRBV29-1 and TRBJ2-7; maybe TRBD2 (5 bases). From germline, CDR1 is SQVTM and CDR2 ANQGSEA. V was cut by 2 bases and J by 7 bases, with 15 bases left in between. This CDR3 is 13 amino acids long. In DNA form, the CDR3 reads TGCAGCGTTGAAAGAGGGCCCGCCTCGGAGCAGTACTTC. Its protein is CSVERGPASEQYF.

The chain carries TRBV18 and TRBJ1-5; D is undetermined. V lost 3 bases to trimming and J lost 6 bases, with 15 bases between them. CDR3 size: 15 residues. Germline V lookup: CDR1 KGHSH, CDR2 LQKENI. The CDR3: CASSPADYSGQPQHF. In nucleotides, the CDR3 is TGTGCCAGCTCACCGGCGGACTATAGCGGTCAGCCCCAGCATTTT.

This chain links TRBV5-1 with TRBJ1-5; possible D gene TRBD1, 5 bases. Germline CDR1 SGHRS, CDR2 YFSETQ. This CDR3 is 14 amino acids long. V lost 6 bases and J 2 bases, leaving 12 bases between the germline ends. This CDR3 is CASKVGRGNQPQHF. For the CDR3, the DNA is TGCGCCAGCAAGGTAGGCAGGGGCAATCAGCCCCAGCATTTT. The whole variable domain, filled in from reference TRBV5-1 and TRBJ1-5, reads KAGVTQTPRYLIKTRGQQVTLSCSPISGHRSVSWYQQTPGQGLQFLFEYFSETQRNKGNFPGRFSGRQFSNSRSEMNVSTLELGDSALYLCASKVGRGNQPQHFGDGTRLSIL.

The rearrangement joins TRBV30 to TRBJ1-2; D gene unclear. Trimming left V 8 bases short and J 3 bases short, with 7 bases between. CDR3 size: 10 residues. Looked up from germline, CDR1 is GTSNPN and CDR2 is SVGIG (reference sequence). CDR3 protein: CATRDYGYTF. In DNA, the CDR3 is TGTGCCACACGGGACTATGGCTACACCTTC.

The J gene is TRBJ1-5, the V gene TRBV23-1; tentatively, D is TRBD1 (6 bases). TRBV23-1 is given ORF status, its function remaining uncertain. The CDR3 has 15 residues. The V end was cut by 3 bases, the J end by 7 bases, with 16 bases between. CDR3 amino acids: CASSHGTPRGQPQHF. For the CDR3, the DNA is TGCGCCAGCAGTCATGGGACACCTCGGGGACAGCCCCAGCATTTT.

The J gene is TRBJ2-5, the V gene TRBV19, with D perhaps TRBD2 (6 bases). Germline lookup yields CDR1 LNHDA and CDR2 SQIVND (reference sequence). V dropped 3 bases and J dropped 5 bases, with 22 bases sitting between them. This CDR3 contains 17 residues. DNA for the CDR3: TGTGCCAGTAGTATGGGCGGAGGGTCACCGGCGGAGGAGACCCAGTACTTC. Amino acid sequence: CASSMGGGSPAEETQYF.

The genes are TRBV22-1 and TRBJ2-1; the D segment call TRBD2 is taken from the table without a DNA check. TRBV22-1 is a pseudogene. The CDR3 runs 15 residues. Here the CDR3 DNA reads TGTCCTGGGAGCGCACGCCGGGGTCTGGTGGATGAGCAGTTCTTC. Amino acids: CPGSARRGLVDEQFF.

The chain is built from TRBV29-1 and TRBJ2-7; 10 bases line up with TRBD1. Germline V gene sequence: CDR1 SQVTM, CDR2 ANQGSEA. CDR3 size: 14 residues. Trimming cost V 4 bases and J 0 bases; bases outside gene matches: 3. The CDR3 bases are TGCAGCGTTGCCCGGACAGGGGGCTCCTACGAGCAGTACTTC. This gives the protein CSVARTGGSYEQYF.

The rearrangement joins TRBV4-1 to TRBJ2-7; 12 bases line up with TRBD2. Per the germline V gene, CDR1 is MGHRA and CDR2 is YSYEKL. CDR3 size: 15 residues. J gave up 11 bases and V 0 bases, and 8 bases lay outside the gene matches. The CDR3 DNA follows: TGCGCCAGCAGCCAAGATAGACTAGCGGGGGAACTGGAGTACTTC. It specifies CASSQDRLAGELEYF.

CDR3 sequence reads: CASSEAGGTHNEQFF. DNA for the CDR3: TGTGCCAGCAGTGAGGCGGGGGGAACTCACAATGAGCAGTTCTTC. V is TRBV6-1 and J is TRBJ2-1, with 8 positions matching TRBD2. Germline V gene data show CDR1 as MNHNS and CDR2 as SASEGT. This CDR3 has 15 residues. After removal of 3 bases from V and 5 bases from J, the junction contained 6 bases not matched to a gene.

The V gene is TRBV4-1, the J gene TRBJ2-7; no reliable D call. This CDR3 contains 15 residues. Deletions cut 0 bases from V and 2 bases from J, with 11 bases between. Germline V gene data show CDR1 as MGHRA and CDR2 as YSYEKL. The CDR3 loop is CASSQDRNRAYEQYF. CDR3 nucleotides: TGCGCCAGCAGCCAAGATCGAAACCGAGCCTACGAGCAGTACTTC.

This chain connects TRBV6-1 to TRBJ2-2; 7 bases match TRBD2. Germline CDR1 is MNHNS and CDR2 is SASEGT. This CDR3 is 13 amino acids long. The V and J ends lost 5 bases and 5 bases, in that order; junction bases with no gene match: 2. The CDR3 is CASSPAGTGELFF. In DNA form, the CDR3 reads TGTGCCAGCAGTCCAGCGGGGACCGGGGAGCTGTTTTTT.

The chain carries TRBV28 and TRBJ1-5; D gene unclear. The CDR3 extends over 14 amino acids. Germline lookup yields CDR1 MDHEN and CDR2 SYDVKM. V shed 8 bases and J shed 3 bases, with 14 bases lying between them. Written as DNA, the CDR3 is TGTGCCAGCGGCTATTTCGGGGACAATCAGCCCCAGCATTTT. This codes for CASGYFGDNQPQHF.

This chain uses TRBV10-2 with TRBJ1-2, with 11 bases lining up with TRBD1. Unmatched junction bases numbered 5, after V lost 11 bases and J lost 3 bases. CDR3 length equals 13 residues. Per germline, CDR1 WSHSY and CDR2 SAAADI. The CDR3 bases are TGCGCCGGGACAGGGGGGTACGACTATGGCTACACCTTC. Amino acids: CAGTGGYDYGYTF.

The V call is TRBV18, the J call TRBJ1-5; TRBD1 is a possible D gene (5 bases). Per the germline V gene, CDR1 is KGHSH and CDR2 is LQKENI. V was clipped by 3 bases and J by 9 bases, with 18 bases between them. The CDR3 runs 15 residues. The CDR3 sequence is CASSPTTSGFWPQHF. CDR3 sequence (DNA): TGTGCCAGCTCACCTACTACTTCAGGGTTTTGGCCCCAGCATTTT.

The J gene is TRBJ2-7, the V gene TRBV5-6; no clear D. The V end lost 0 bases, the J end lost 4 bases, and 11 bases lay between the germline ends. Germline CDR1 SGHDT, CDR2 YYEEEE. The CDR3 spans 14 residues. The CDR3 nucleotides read TGTGCCAGCAGCTTGGATTTAATAGAATACGAGCAGTACTTC. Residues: CASSLDLIEYEQYF.

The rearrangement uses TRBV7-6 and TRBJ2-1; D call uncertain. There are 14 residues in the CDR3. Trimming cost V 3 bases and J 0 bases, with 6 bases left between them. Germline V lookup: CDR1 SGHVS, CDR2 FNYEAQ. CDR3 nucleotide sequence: TGTGCCAGCAGCTTGAGTTTCTCCTACAATGAGCAGTTCTTC. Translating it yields CASSLSFSYNEQFF.

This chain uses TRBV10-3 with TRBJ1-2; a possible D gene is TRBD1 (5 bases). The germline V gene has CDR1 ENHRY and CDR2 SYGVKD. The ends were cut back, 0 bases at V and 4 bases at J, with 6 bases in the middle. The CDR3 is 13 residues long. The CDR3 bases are TGTGCCATCAGTGAGTCGGGGGGCTATGGCTACACCTTC. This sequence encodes CAISESGGYGYTF.

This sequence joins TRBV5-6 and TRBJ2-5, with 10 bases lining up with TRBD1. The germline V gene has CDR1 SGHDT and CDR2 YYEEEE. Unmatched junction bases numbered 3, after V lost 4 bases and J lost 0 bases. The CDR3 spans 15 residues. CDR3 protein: CASSAGQGYQETQYF. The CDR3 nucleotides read TGTGCCAGCAGCGCGGGACAGGGGTACCAAGAGACCCAGTACTTC.

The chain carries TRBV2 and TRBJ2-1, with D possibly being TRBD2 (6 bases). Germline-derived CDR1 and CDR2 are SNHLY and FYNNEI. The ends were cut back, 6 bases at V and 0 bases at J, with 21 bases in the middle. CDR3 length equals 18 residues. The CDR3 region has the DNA TGTGCCAGCAGGAGGAAGACTAGAAAGGGAAGCTCCTACAATGAGCAGTTCTTC. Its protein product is CASRRKTRKGSSYNEQFF.

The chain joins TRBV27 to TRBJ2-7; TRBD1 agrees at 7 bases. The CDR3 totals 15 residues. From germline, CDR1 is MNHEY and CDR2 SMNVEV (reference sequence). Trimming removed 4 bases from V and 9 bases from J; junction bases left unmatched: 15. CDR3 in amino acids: CASSSSLTGISGQYF. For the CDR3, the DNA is TGTGCCAGCAGTTCGTCCCTGACAGGGATCTCCGGGCAGTACTTC.

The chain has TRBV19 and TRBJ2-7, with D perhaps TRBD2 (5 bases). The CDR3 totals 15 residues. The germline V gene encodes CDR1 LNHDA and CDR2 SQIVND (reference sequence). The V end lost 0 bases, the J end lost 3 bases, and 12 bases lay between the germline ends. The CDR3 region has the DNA TGTGCCAGTAGTATAGAAGGACTGGAAGACTACGAGCAGTACTTC. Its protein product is CASSIEGLEDYEQYF.